This entry concerns a single T cell receptor beta chain. As yet, its antigen is unknown. This specimen belongs to a study of cytomegalovirus exposure and HLA in healthy donors. Study-level background: As an earlier analysis found, roughly 170 million T cells yielded about 120 million unique TCR beta sequences. Study results and limitations: A later look showed TCR association rates differing by HLA locus, highest for DRB1 and lowest for HLA-C. A later analysis found that most CMV-associated TCR beta chains appeared HLA-restricted. An assumption of roughly uniform sequencing depth across donors underlay the presence/absence analyses.

The study ran its PCR with 60 Vbeta and 13 Jbeta primers. The table came from immunoSEQ multiplex PCR; TCRdb's copy has only in-frame clones and leaves some out. Among about 130,000 clones listed, 80% were seen once. Trimming took off 1 base at V and 0 bases at J, with 7 bases between the two ends. Per the germline V gene, CDR1 is SGHKS and CDR2 is YYEKEE (reference sequence). The CDR3 totals 15 residues. The material sequenced was PBMCs. The sequence derives from a male donor in good health and CMV-seronegative. The chain employs TRBV5-5 and TRBJ2-2, with a possible D match to TRBD1 (6 bases). This CDR3 reads CASSLNRANTGELFF. The CDR3 DNA sequence: TGTGCCAGCAGCTTGAACAGGGCGAACACCGGGGAGCTGTTTTTT.